Here is one T cell receptor beta chain with its context. Its specificity is not known. Trimming removed 1 base from V and 7 bases from J; junction bases left unmatched: 5. The CDR3 is 14 amino acids. Germline V gene data show CDR1 as SEHNR and CDR2 as FQNEAQ (reference sequence). The data belong to a study of blood T cells in healthy people across ages. Across the study: About one barcoded beta molecule was captured per two T cells (by template switching). Whole-study findings and limits: Versus aged donors, long-lived donors had higher diversity and more naive CD4+ cells.

Sample-barcoded 5' priming and a J-beta primer mix drove a second PCR of roughly 6 to 12 cycles. Using its own MiXCR run on the 5' RACE reads, TCRdb lists one record per CDR3 protein. The data contain about a million distinct CDR3 sequences, about 48% of them seen just once; the ten biggest clones take up roughly an eighth. The sequence was collected from a man aged 25 to 40 in good health. This sequence joins TRBV7-9 and TRBJ1-2; 8 nucleotides agree with TRBD1. The specimen was blood. The CDR3 region is CASSLGTGTRGYTF. CDR3 nucleotides: TGTGCCAGCAGCTTAGGGACAGGGACTCGTGGCTACACCTTC.